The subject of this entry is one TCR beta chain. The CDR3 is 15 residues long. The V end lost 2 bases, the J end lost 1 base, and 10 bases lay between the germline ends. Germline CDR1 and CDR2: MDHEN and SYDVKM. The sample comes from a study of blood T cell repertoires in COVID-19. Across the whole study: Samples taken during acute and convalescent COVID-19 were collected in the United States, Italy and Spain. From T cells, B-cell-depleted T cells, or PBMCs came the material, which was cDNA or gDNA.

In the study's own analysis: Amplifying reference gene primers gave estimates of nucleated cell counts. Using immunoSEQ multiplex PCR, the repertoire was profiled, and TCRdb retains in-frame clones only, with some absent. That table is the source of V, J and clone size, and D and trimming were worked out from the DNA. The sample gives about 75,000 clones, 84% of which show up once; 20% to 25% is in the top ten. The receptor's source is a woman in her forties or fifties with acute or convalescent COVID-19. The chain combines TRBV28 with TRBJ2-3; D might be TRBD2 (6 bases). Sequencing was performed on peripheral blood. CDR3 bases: TGTGCCAGCAGTTTAGGAGGCGGGGGCACAGATACGCAGTATTTT. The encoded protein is CASSLGGGGTDTQYF.